A single sample gave rise to the 5 T cell receptor beta chains below, sequenced in a study of control samples from healthy donors and cancer patients. Clones were read by immunoSEQ multiplex PCR, and TCRdb kept only the in-frame ones, dropping some. Among some 410,000 clones, 75% to 95% were seen once, and the ten largest hold around 6.5%. Material: PBMCs. The receptors here all came from a man aged 35 to 55 with head and neck cancer.

This rearrangement joins TRBV11-2 to TRBJ2-3; D call uncertain. CDR3 length: 12 residues. Per germline, CDR1 SGHAT and CDR2 FQNNGV. The V gene lost 2 bases and the J gene lost 5 bases, with 5 bases spanning the gap. The CDR3 DNA is TGTGCCAGCAGCTTACGCCGAGATACGCAGTATTTT. Translated: CASSLRRDTQYF.

The chain recombines TRBV4-3 with TRBJ2-5; D ambiguous. V was cut by 0 bases and J by 5 bases, with 13 bases left in between. The CDR3 totals 15 residues. Germline V gene lookup returns CDR1 LGHNA and CDR2 YSLEER. The CDR3 DNA sequence: TGCGCCAGCAGCCAAGATCTCCTGGGTTGGGAGACCCAGTACTTC. This gives the protein CASSQDLLGWETQYF.

V and J are TRBV5-1 and TRBJ1-1; TRBD1 aligns across 7 bases. Germline V gives CDR1 SGHRS, CDR2 YFSETQ. The length of the CDR3 is 15 residues. After removal of 0 bases from V and 2 bases from J, the junction contained 4 bases not matched to a gene. The DNA for the CDR3 is TGCGCCAGCAGCTTGGGGGGACAGACAAACACTGAAGCTTTCTTT. Amino acid sequence: CASSLGGQTNTEAFF.

J is TRBJ2-6 and V is TRBV7-8; D remains unclear. Germline V gives CDR1 SGHVS, CDR2 FQNEAQ. Trimming pared 1 base from V and 0 bases from J, leaving 7 bases between. CDR3 size: 16 residues. The CDR3 protein is CASSLGPFSGANVLTF. The CDR3 DNA is TGTGCCAGCAGCTTAGGCCCCTTCTCTGGGGCCAACGTCCTGACTTTC. Together with reference TRBV7-8 and TRBJ2-6, the CDR3 gives the full variable domain: GAGVSQSPRYKVAKRGQDVALRCDPISGHVSLFWYQQALGQGPEFLTYFQNEAQLDKSGLPSDRFFAERPEGSVSTLKIQRTQQEDSAVYLCASSLGPFSGANVLTFGAGSRLTVL.

The chain has TRBV5-1 and TRBJ2-5; 12 positions agree with TRBD2. CDR3 length: 16 amino acids. The trim removed 0 bases at V and 2 bases at J, leaving 2 bases unmatched. Germline CDR1 is SGHRS and CDR2 is YFSETQ. The CDR3 coding sequence is TGCGCCAGCAGCTTGGTGGGACTAGCGGGTCAAGAGACCCAGTACTTC. Encoded protein: CASSLVGLAGQETQYF.